This T cell receptor beta chain stems from a study of blood T cell repertoires in COVID-19. Trimming removed 7 bases from V and 2 bases from J, with 9 bases in between. This CDR3 region has 13 residues. CDR1 and CDR2 (germline): SNHLY, FYNNEI. Study processing details: Amplification with reference gene primers provided the estimates of nucleated cell counts. Sequenced by immunoSEQ multiplex PCR; TCRdb stores in-frame clones only, minus some. The V and J calls and the clone size are those of that table, but D and trimming were determined from the DNA. The sample carries under 400,000 clones, 85% to 90% recorded once.

The rearrangement joins TRBV2 to TRBJ1-5, with D hard to call. This receptor was obtained from a man between 18 and 35 years old with active or convalescent COVID-19. Sequences were obtained from peripheral blood. The DNA for the CDR3 is TGTGCCAGCAAGTGGCAGGGCAATCAGCCCCAGCATTTT. Translating it yields CASKWQGNQPQHF.